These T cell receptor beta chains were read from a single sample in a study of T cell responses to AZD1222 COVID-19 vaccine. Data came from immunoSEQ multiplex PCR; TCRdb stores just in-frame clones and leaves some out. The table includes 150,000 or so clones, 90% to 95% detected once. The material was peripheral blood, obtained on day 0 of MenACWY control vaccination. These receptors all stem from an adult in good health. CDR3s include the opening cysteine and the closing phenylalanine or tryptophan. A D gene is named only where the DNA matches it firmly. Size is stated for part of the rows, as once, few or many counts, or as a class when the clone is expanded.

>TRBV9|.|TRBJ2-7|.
TGTGCCAGCAGCGTAACACAGGGTGGCGAGCAGTACTTC
CASSVTQGGEQYF
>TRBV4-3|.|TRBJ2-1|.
TGCGCCAGCAGCCAAGGTGGAGGCTACAATGAGCAGTTCTTC
CASSQGGGYNEQFF
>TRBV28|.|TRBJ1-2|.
TGTGCCAGCAGTCCGGTACAGGGATACTATGGCTACACCTTC
CASSPVQGYYGYTF
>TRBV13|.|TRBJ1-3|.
TGTGCCAGCAGCTCACAGGGCACTGGAAACACCATATATTTT
CASSSQGTGNTIYF
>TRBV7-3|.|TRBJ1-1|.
TGTGCCAGCAGCTTACAGGTGAACACTGAAGCTTTCTTT
CASSLQVNTEAFF
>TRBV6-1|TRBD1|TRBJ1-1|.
TGTGCCAGCAGTTGGGACAGGGGTAACACTGAAGCTTTCTTT
CASSWDRGNTEAFF
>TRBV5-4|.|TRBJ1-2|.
TGTGCCAGCAGCTCTGAGGGGTATGGCTACACCTTC
CASSSEGYGYTF
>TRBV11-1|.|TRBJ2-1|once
TGTGCCAGCAGCTTAGGACTAGATTTAGATGAGCAGTTCTTC
CASSLGLDLDEQFF
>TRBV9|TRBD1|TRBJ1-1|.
TGTGCCAGCAGCGGGGACAGGGGGAACACTGAAGCTTTCTTT
CASSGDRGNTEAFF
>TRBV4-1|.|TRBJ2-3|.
TGCGCCAGCAGCCAACATCCTGCCCTCACAGATACGCAGTATTTT
CASSQHPALTDTQYF
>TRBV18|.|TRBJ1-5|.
TGTGCCAGCTCACGAGATAGCAATCAGCCCCAGCATTTT
CASSRDSNQPQHF
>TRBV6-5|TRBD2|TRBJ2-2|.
TGTGCCAGCAGTCAGGGACTAGCGGAAACCGGGGAGCTGTTTTTT
CASSQGLAETGELFF
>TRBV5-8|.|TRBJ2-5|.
TGTGCCAGCAGCTTGGGGGATAGCGGAAGAGAGACCCAGTACTTC
CASSLGDSGRETQYF
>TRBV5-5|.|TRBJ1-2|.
TGTGCCAGCAGCCTACGAACCACCGGAACCAACTATGGCTACACCTTC
CASSLRTTGTNYGYTF
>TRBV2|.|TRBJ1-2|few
TGTGCCAGCAGTCCCAGGGGAGGCTATGGCTACACCTTC
CASSPRGGYGYTF
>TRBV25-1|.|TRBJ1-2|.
TGTGCCAGCAGTGAGCTCCAGAACTATGGCTACACCTTC
CASSELQNYGYTF
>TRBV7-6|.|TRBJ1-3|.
TGTGCCAGCAGCTTAGGACAGTTCTCTGGAAACACCATATATTTT
CASSLGQFSGNTIYF
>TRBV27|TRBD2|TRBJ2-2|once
TGTGCCAGCAGTTGGACTAGCGGGATGGTCGGGGAGCTGTTTTTT
CASSWTSGMVGELFF
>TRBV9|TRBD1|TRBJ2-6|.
TGTGCCAGCAGCGTAGCTTTAGGACAGGGTAAATTCTCCCACTCTGGGGCCAACGTCCTGACTTTC
CASSVALGQGKFSHSGANVLTF
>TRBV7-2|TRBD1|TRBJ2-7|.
TGTGCCAGCAGCTTAGTTGCGGACAGGTCCTACGAGCAGTACTTC
CASSLVADRSYEQYF
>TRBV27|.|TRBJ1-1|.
TGTGCCAGCAGTTTGCACAGGATGACTGAAGCTTTCTTT
CASSLHRMTEAFF